The 30 T cell receptor beta chains below come from one sample, sequenced in a study of T cell responses to AZD1222 COVID-19 vaccine. TCRdb's table, derived via immunoSEQ multiplex PCR, lists solely in-frame clones and lacks some. Counted here are tens of thousands of clones, 70% to 90% occurring once; the ten biggest clones make up around 4.9%. Sequencing was performed on peripheral blood, taken on day 0 of AZD1222 vaccination. These TCRs come from an adult in good health.

The CDR3 region has the DNA TGTGCCAGCAGTTTAACGTTTGGTTCGGGAAATCAGCCCCAGCATTTT. It yields the protein CASSLTFGSGNQPQHF. The V gene is TRBV27, the J gene TRBJ1-5; unclear D gene. CDR3 size: 16 residues. Germline V gene lookup returns CDR1 MNHEY and CDR2 SMNVEV (reference sequence). Trimming stripped 2 bases from V and 4 bases from J, with 15 bases between.

J is TRBJ1-1 and V is TRBV19, with unresolved D. Germline V lookup: CDR1 LNHDA, CDR2 SQIVND (reference sequence). The ends were cut back, 8 bases at V and 0 bases at J, with 10 bases in the middle. The CDR3 has 13 residues. CDR3 loop: CASRVSMNTEAFF. CDR3 bases: TGTGCCAGTCGGGTGTCGATGAACACTGAAGCTTTCTTT.

The J gene is TRBJ2-3, the V gene TRBV10-2, with 7 bases lining up with TRBD1. Per germline, CDR1 WSHSY and CDR2 SAAADI. CDR3 size: 13 residues. J was trimmed by 2 bases and V by 6 bases; bases with no gene match: 2. This CDR3 reads CASRGTATDTQYF. The CDR3 DNA is TGCGCCAGCAGAGGGACAGCCACAGATACGCAGTATTTT.

The chain couples TRBV29-1 to TRBJ2-6; 7 nucleotides line up with TRBD1. The CDR3 totals 15 residues. The J segment lost 1 base and the V segment lost 6 bases, leaving 6 bases of the junction unmatched. From germline, CDR1 is SQVTM and CDR2 ANQGSEA. The CDR3 DNA reads as TGCAGCGTCCAACCGGGACAGTCTGGGGCCAACGTCCTGACTTTC. Protein: CSVQPGQSGANVLTF.

The chain links TRBV3-1 (or the pseudogene TRBV3-2) to TRBJ2-7; TRBD1 matches at 9 bases. The CDR3 covers 15 residues. Looked up from germline, CDR1 is LGHDT and CDR2 is YNNKEL (reference sequence). V lost 1 base, J lost 5 bases, and 6 bases stayed unmatched. The CDR3 spells CASSQVGQGPNEQYF. DNA of the CDR3: TGTGCCAGCAGCCAAGTCGGACAGGGGCCCAACGAGCAGTACTTC.

The chain combines TRBV4-1 with TRBJ1-3; TRBD1 is a possible D gene (5 bases). The CDR3 covers 15 residues. The germline V and J ends were trimmed by 1 base and 3 bases, with 10 bases remaining between them. CDR1 and CDR2 (germline): MGHRA, YSYEKL. The CDR3 region is CASSQGPGIGNTIYF. The CDR3 region has the DNA TGCGCCAGCAGCCAAGGTCCAGGGATTGGAAACACCATATATTTT.

This clone has only a few counts. V gene TRBV5-1 combines with J gene TRBJ2-3; tentatively, D is TRBD2 (6 bases). CDR1 is SGHRS, CDR2 YFSETQ, per germline. CDR3 size: 16 residues. Trimming took off 1 base at V and 1 base at J, with 13 bases between the two ends. CDR3 in amino acids: CASSLIGAGGTDTQYF. CDR3 DNA sequence: TGCGCCAGCAGCTTGATCGGAGCGGGTGGCACAGATACGCAGTATTTT. Filled out from reference TRBV5-1 and TRBJ2-3, the complete variable domain reads KAGVTQTPRYLIKTRGQQVTLSCSPISGHRSVSWYQQTPGQGLQFLFEYFSETQRNKGNFPGRFSGRQFSNSRSEMNVSTLELGDSALYLCASSLIGAGGTDTQYFGPGTRLTVL.

This clone was recorded once. The chain employs TRBV5-6 and TRBJ2-5, with 8 positions matching TRBD1. With V trimmed by 6 bases and J by 2 bases, 6 bases remained unmatched. The length of the CDR3 is 14 residues. Germline V CDR1 and CDR2: SGHDT, YYEEEE. CDR3 bases: TGTGCCAGCACCCTAGGACAGGGTCAAGAGACCCAGTACTTC. Protein sequence: CASTLGQGQETQYF.

The genes are TRBV7-2 and TRBJ1-2, with D uncertain. Germline V gives CDR1 SGHTA, CDR2 FQGNSA. The CDR3 contains 13 residues. V shed 1 base and J shed 8 bases, with 11 bases lying between them. In nucleotides, the CDR3 is TGTGCCAGCAGCTTAGAGGTGACCAGGGGCTACACCTTC. This encodes CASSLEVTRGYTF.

The chain combines TRBV2 with TRBJ1-4, with a tentative D call TRBD1 (6 bases). Trimming cost V 7 bases and J 7 bases, with 19 bases left between them. This CDR3 is built from 15 residues. CDR1 and CDR2 (germline): SNHLY, FYNNEI. The CDR3, as DNA: TGTGCCAGCATCCGGCACAGGGCTTCGGGTGAAAAACTGTTTTTT. Amino acid sequence: CASIRHRASGEKLFF.

This chain joins TRBV2 and TRBJ1-5; D is uncertain. Germline CDR1 SNHLY, CDR2 FYNNEI. The CDR3 has 14 amino acids. The germline V and J ends were trimmed by 6 bases and 0 bases, with 9 bases remaining between them. This CDR3 is CASSFVSSNQPQHF. In DNA form, the CDR3 reads TGTGCCAGCAGCTTCGTTAGTAGCAATCAGCCCCAGCATTTT. Filled out from reference TRBV2 and TRBJ1-5, the complete variable domain reads EPEVTQTPSHQVTQMGQEVILRCVPISNHLYFYWYRQILGQKVEFLVSFYNNEISEKSEIFDDQFSVERPDGSNFTLKIRSTKLEDSAMYFCASSFVSSNQPQHFGDGTRLSIL.

The chain uses TRBV16 and TRBJ1-1; D gene uncertain. V shed 0 bases and J shed 1 base, with 9 bases lying between them. The CDR3 length is 15 residues. The V gene's germline CDR1 is KGHSY and CDR2 FQNENV. The CDR3 nucleotides read TGTGCCAGCAGCCAATCGAGGACGGGGAACACTGAAGCTTTCTTT. Amino acid sequence: CASSQSRTGNTEAFF.

The V and J genes are TRBV30 and TRBJ2-7; D is unclear. CDR1 is GTSNPN, CDR2 SVGIG, per germline (reference sequence). This CDR3 is built from 13 residues. The V and J ends lost 0 bases and 7 bases respectively, with 13 bases between them. The CDR3 DNA is TGTGCCTGGAGTGTATGGTCCTCTACGGAGCAGTACTTC. This gives the protein CAWSVWSSTEQYF.

The chain is built from TRBV6-1 and TRBJ2-7; D assignment may be TRBD1 or TRBD2 (5 bases each). V lost 2 bases to trimming and J lost 7 bases, with 12 bases between them. The germline V gene has CDR1 MNHNS and CDR2 SASEGT. The CDR3 extends over 13 amino acids. This CDR3 reads CASSEQGTGEQYF. For the CDR3, the DNA is TGTGCCAGCAGTGAACAGGGAACGGGGGAGCAGTACTTC.

The chain links TRBV7-8 to TRBJ1-4; D remains ambiguous. This CDR3 is 16 amino acids long. The germline V and J ends were trimmed by 2 bases and 10 bases, with 20 bases remaining between them. Looked up from germline, CDR1 is SGHVS and CDR2 is FQNEAQ. The CDR3 DNA is TGTGCCAGCAGCTTAAACGGGGTCGGAGGTTTAGGAAAACTGTTTTTT. This codes for CASSLNGVGGLGKLFF.

The chain recombines TRBV5-6 with TRBJ1-5; no clear D. CDR3 length equals 14 residues. V lost 2 bases to trimming and J lost 4 bases, with 10 bases between them. CDR1 and CDR2 from the germline V gene are SGHDT and YYEEEE. The CDR3: CASSFRQVNQPQHF. The CDR3 DNA follows: TGTGCCAGCAGCTTCCGGCAAGTTAATCAGCCCCAGCATTTT.

In this sample, this clone turned up once. The chain recombines TRBV11-2 with TRBJ1-1; 11 nucleotides line up with TRBD1. Trimming took 3 bases from V and 5 from J; bases not matched to a gene: 11. The CDR3 covers 17 residues. Germline V gives CDR1 SGHAT, CDR2 FQNNGV. The CDR3 loop reads CASSLGQGVSRKTEAFF. In DNA, the CDR3 is TGTGCCAGCAGCTTGGGACAGGGGGTAAGTAGGAAGACTGAAGCTTTCTTT.

This rearrangement joins TRBV7-9 to TRBJ2-1; TRBD2 might be the D (6 bases). Between the trimmed V and J ends, which lost 5 bases and 0 bases, there was a span of 20 bases. Germline V gene sequence: CDR1 SEHNR, CDR2 FQNEAQ (reference sequence). The CDR3 extends over 18 amino acids. The CDR3 DNA follows: TGTGCCAGCAGCCTCGTCTCTGGCGGGGCAAGCTCCTACAATGAGCAGTTCTTC. It encodes CASSLVSGGASSYNEQFF.

The chain has TRBV7-9 and TRBJ2-3; TRBD1 matches at 11 bases. With 10 bases clipped from V and 5 bases from J, the junction kept 11 bases outside the gene matches. CDR1 and CDR2 (germline): SEHNR, FQNEAQ (reference sequence). This CDR3 spans 15 amino acids. CDR3 region: CAIEGQGATQDTQYF. The DNA for the CDR3 is TGTGCCATCGAAGGACAGGGGGCTACTCAAGATACGCAGTATTTT. The full variable domain, in which reference TRBV7-9 and TRBJ2-3 provide the parts outside the CDR3, is DTGVSQNPRHKITKRGQNVTFRCDPISEHNRLYWYRQTLGQGPEFLTYFQNEAQLEKSRLLSDRFSAERPKGSFSTLEIQRTEQGDSAMYLCAIEGQGATQDTQYFGPGTRLTVL.

The chain has TRBV7-3 and TRBJ2-5, with a tentative D call TRBD2 (5 bases). Trimming removed 3 bases at V and 4 bases at J, with 15 bases between. The germline V gene has CDR1 SGHTA and CDR2 FQGTGA. The CDR3 extends over 15 amino acids. DNA for the CDR3: TGTGCCAGCAGCTTTGTGGGAGCCCCGGGAGAGACCCAGTACTTC. Translated: CASSFVGAPGETQYF. The complete variable domain, with remaining parts taken from reference TRBV7-3 and TRBJ2-5, reads GAGVSQTPSNKVTEKGKYVELRCDPISGHTALYWYRQSLGQGPEFLIYFQGTGAADDSGLPNDRFFAVRPEGSVSTLKIQRTERGDSAVYLCASSFVGAPGETQYFGPGTRLLVL.

The gene calls are TRBV7-9 and TRBJ2-7, with 7 bases that match TRBD1. The germline CDR1 and CDR2 sequences are SEHNR and FQNEAQ (reference sequence). V shed 1 base, J shed 4 bases, and the junction held 4 bases outside the gene matches. The CDR3 consists of 14 residues. The CDR3, as DNA: TGTGCCAGCAGCTTAGGGACAGGCAAGTACGAGCAGTACTTC. As protein: CASSLGTGKYEQYF.

The chain couples TRBV18 to TRBJ1-2; D possibly corresponds to TRBD1 (6 bases). V dropped 4 bases and J dropped 8 bases, with 17 bases sitting between them. The germline V gene has CDR1 KGHSH and CDR2 LQKENI. There are 14 residues in the CDR3. The CDR3 region is CASSQGTTLGGYTF. The CDR3 DNA follows: TGTGCCAGCTCACAGGGGACAACCCTGGGAGGCTACACCTTC.

V gene TRBV7-2 combines with J gene TRBJ1-2; possibly TRBD1 for D (6 bases). Germline CDR1 SGHTA, CDR2 FQGNSA. The CDR3 covers 15 residues. The V gene lost 3 bases and the J gene lost 7 bases, with 18 bases spanning the gap. The CDR3 sequence is CASSLPGTTSGGYTF. The CDR3 DNA reads TGTGCCAGCAGCTTGCCGGGGACAACCTCAGGTGGCTACACCTTC.

The CDR3 is CSALEPPRDYTF. The CDR3 nucleotides read TGCAGCGCGTTGGAGCCCCCGAGGGACTACACCTTC. The genes are TRBV29-1 and TRBJ1-2, with D hard to call. CDR1 is SQVTM and CDR2 is ANQGSEA in the germline V gene. V lost 7 bases and J lost 10, with 19 bases in between. This CDR3 contains 12 residues.

The chain is built from TRBV24-1 and TRBJ1-2, with D perhaps TRBD1 (6 bases). The CDR3 is made up of 15 amino acids. The V gene lost 2 bases and the J gene lost 6 bases, with 15 bases spanning the gap. CDR1 is KGHDR, CDR2 SFDVKD, per germline. CDR3 amino acids: CATSDSGTPADGYTF. CDR3 DNA sequence: TGTGCCACCAGTGATTCCGGGACACCGGCGGATGGCTACACCTTC.

Only one count was recorded for this clone. The chain couples TRBV19 to TRBJ1-2; D is unclear. V lost 2 bases, J lost 5 bases, and 9 bases lay in between. The CDR3 spans 13 residues. In germline, CDR1 is LNHDA, CDR2 SQIVND (reference sequence). This CDR3 reads CASSISRGYGYTF. As DNA, the CDR3 is TGTGCCAGTAGTATAAGTCGTGGGTATGGCTACACCTTC.

The rearrangement joins TRBV3-1 (or the pseudogene TRBV3-2) to TRBJ1-1; a weak D match, TRBD1 (6 bases). Germline CDR1 is LGHDT and CDR2 is YNNKEL (reference sequence). CDR3 size: 13 residues. Trimming took 3 bases from V and 5 from J, leaving 10 bases between them. CDR3 loop: CASSQGGRTEAFF. In nucleotides, the CDR3 is TGTGCCAGCAGCCAGGGGGGCCGGACTGAAGCTTTCTTT.

The V call is TRBV30, the J call TRBJ1-6; 8 bases agree with TRBD1. Germline V gene data show CDR1 as GTSNPN and CDR2 as SVGIG (reference sequence). CDR3 length: 16 residues. The ends lost 0 bases at V and 7 bases at J; junction bases unmatched: 8. CDR3 loop: CAWSVPGGPGNSPLHF. The CDR3 nucleotides read TGTGCCTGGAGTGTACCAGGGGGCCCGGGAAATTCACCCCTCCACTTT.

The chain joins TRBV5-8 to TRBJ2-2; 7 bases are a match to TRBD1. V lost 5 bases, J lost 2 bases, and 9 bases stayed unmatched. The CDR3 is made up of 16 amino acids. CDR1 and CDR2 (germline): SGHTS, YDEGEE. CDR3 amino acids: CASRVTGAFNTGELFF. CDR3 DNA: TGTGCCAGCAGGGTAACAGGGGCCTTTAACACCGGGGAGCTGTTTTTT.

The chain recombines TRBV18 with TRBJ1-2; D gene unclear. In germline, CDR1 is KGHSH, CDR2 LQKENI. The CDR3 runs 15 residues. The V end was cut by 0 bases, the J end by 8 bases, with 16 bases between. CDR3 DNA sequence: TGTGCCAGCTCACCACCTCAGACACCGCTCCAAGGCTACACCTTC. This translates into CASSPPQTPLQGYTF.